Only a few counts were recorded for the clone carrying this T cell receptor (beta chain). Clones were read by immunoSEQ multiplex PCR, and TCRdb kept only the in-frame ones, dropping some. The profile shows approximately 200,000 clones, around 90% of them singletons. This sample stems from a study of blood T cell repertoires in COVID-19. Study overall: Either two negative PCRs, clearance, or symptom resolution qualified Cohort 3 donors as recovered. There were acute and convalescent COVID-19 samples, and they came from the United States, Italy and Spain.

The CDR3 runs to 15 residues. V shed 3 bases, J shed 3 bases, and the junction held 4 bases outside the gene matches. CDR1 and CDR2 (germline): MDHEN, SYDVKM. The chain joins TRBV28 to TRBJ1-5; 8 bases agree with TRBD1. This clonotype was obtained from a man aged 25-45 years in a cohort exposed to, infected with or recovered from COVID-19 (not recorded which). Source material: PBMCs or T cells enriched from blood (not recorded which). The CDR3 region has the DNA TGTGCCAGCAGTTTCCGGACAGGGCCCAATCAGCCCCAGCATTTT. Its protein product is CASSFRTGPNQPQHF. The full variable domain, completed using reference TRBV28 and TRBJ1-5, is DVKVTQSSRYLVKRTGEKVFLECVQDMDHENMFWYRQDPGLGLRLIYFSYDVKMKEKGDIPEGYSVSREKKERFSLILESASTNQTSMYLCASSFRTGPNQPQHFGDGTRLSIL.